This T cell receptor (beta chain) was identified in a study of cytomegalovirus exposure and HLA in healthy donors. Study information: Among the approximately 380 donors who were genotyped, about 80% fell in the genetic ancestry cluster that is associated with self-reported Caucasian donors.

This clone was observed a few times. Its antigen is not known. Study conclusions and caveats: Donor immune exposure was known only as CMV serostatus. Reportedly, HLA-A and HLA-B alleles of most subjects were accurately predicted from TCR beta.

The CDR3 runs to 15 residues. CDR1 is SGDLS and CDR2 is YYNGEE in the germline V gene. V dropped 4 bases and J dropped 4; count of bases not matched to a gene: 9. The PCR ran on 60 Vbeta and 13 Jbeta primers. TCRdb's copy holds only in-frame clones and misses some; the assay was immunoSEQ multiplex PCR. Of tens of thousands of clones in the sample, less than 80% were seen once. The source material was PBMCs. This clonotype originated in a male donor in good health and CMV-seronegative. The V call is TRBV9, the J call TRBJ2-3, with TRBD2 matching over 7 bases. The CDR3 here is CASSFLGGSSDTQYF. CDR3 sequence (DNA): TGTGCCAGCAGCTTCCTCGGGGGGTCTTCAGATACGCAGTATTTT.